These 27 T cell receptor beta chains originate from one sample sequenced in a study of OX40 agonist ivuxolimab in advanced cancers. Data came from immunoSEQ multiplex PCR; TCRdb stores just in-frame clones and leaves some out. This sample has more than 70,000 clones; approximately 90% occur once, and the top ten carry 0.3% to 0.4%. The starting material was CD4+ or CD8+ T cells sorted from blood, obtained in a trial of the OX40 agonist ivuxolimab. The receptors were gathered from an adult with an advanced solid tumor such as melanoma, head and neck, liver or kidney cancer.

This chain uses TRBV28 with TRBJ2-3; TRBD2 matches at 7 bases. CDR1 is MDHEN, CDR2 SYDVKM, per germline. The CDR3 is made up of 14 amino acids. V lost 6 bases, J lost 0 bases, and 3 bases stayed unmatched. For the CDR3, the DNA is TGTGCCAGCAGCCGTAGCGGGAGCACAGATACGCAGTATTTT. Its protein is CASSRSGSTDTQYF.

The gene calls are TRBV7-3 and TRBJ2-2, with 16 bases lining up with TRBD2. This CDR3 is 18 amino acids long. The germline CDR1 and CDR2 sequences are SGHTA and FQGTGA. V shed 5 bases, J shed 7 bases, and the junction held 10 bases outside the gene matches. CDR3 residues: CASSPPGTSGRAGGELFF. The DNA of the CDR3 is TGTGCCAGCAGCCCGCCCGGGACTAGCGGGAGGGCCGGCGGGGAGCTGTTTTTT.

The chain couples TRBV18 to TRBJ1-1; D is perhaps TRBD1 (5 bases). The germline V and J ends were trimmed by 10 bases and 0 bases, with 12 bases remaining between them. Germline V CDR1 and CDR2: KGHSH, LQKENI. This CDR3 is 13 amino acids long. The CDR3 bases are TGTGCCACCACCGGAGGGGTGAACACTGAAGCTTTCTTT. Its translation is CATTGGVNTEAFF.

This clone has more than one count but fewer than ten. Other DNA sequences in this sample translate to the same CDR3. The gene calls are TRBV5-1 and TRBJ2-2; D gene unclear. Germline V CDR1 and CDR2: SGHRS, YFSETQ. V dropped 2 bases and J dropped 2 bases, with 1 base sitting between them. This CDR3 comprises 12 residues. CDR3 loop: CASSLNTGELFF. The CDR3 region has the DNA TGCGCCAGCAGCTTAAACACCGGGGAGCTGTTTTTT.

The V gene is TRBV5-8, the J gene TRBJ2-5; 9 bases agree with TRBD2. Germline assignment: CDR1 SGHTS and CDR2 YDEGEE. The CDR3 runs 15 residues. Trimming at V came to 2 bases and at J to 4 bases, leaving 6 bases not matched to a gene. CDR3 residues: CASSFKGLAGETQYF. Here the CDR3 DNA reads TGTGCCAGCAGCTTTAAGGGACTAGCCGGAGAGACCCAGTACTTC.

This sequence joins TRBV28 and TRBJ2-7; 13 bases map to TRBD2. In germline, CDR1 is MDHEN, CDR2 SYDVKM. V trimming: 6 bases; J trimming: 6 bases; junction bases outside the gene matches: 5. The CDR3 spans 14 residues. Here the CDR3 reads CASRKLAGGREQYF. As DNA, the CDR3 is TGTGCCAGCAGGAAACTAGCGGGAGGGCGCGAGCAGTACTTC.

The V call is TRBV18, the J call TRBJ1-4; the D is unclear. The CDR3 is 14 amino acids. Germline V CDR1 and CDR2: KGHSH, LQKENI. Between the trimmed V and J ends, which lost 2 bases and 3 bases, there was a span of 7 bases. The CDR3 loop reads CASSPRVANEKLFF. The CDR3 DNA follows: TGTGCCAGCTCACCAAGGGTGGCTAATGAAAAACTGTTTTTT.

The rearrangement links TRBV5-1 to TRBJ2-5; 11 bases match TRBD2. Trimming at V came to 4 bases and at J to 2 bases, leaving 4 bases not matched to a gene. Germline CDR1 reads SGHRS; CDR2 reads YFSETQ. The CDR3 spans 15 residues. CDR3 bases: TGCGCCAGCAGCAGAGGACTAGCGGGTCAAGAGACCCAGTACTTC. It codes for CASSRGLAGQETQYF.

This clone is a singleton in its sample. The CDR3 here is CASSLALGEFHEQYF. DNA for the CDR3: TGTGCCAGCAGCTTAGCGTTGGGGGAGTTCCACGAGCAGTACTTC. The chain has TRBV7-8 and TRBJ2-5; D may be TRBD1 or TRBD2 (5 bases each). The DNA matches TRBJ2-7 better at its end, which makes the J call doubtful. The CDR3 covers 15 residues. Germline V lookup: CDR1 SGHVS, CDR2 FQNEAQ.

The V and J genes are TRBV13 and TRBJ1-1; 7 bases align to TRBD1. CDR3 size: 19 residues. Germline values: CDR1 PRHDT, CDR2 FYEKMQ (reference sequence). The V segment lost 4 bases and the J segment 8 bases; nucleotides outside the gene matches: 25. CDR3 residues: CASSSTTTPPLGTATEAFF. The CDR3 DNA follows: TGTGCCAGCAGCTCAACCACGACCCCCCCCCTTGGGACAGCCACCGAAGCTTTCTTT.

This clone is a singleton in its sample. At the DNA level, this CDR3 is encoded by other sequences in the same sample as well. The chain couples TRBV15 to TRBJ1-2, with D uncertain. The CDR3 has 12 amino acids. Germline V gene data show CDR1 as LNHNV and CDR2 as YYDKDF (reference sequence). V shed 0 bases and J shed 5 bases, with 4 bases lying between them. The CDR3 nucleotides are TGTGCCACCAGCAGAGATGGTTATGGCTACACCTTC. Protein: CATSRDGYGYTF.

The rearrangement uses TRBV7-9 and TRBJ2-7; tentatively, D is TRBD2 (5 bases). CDR3 size: 16 residues. V shed 5 bases and J shed 3 bases, with 20 bases lying between them. The germline gives CDR1 SEHNR, CDR2 FQNEAQ (reference sequence). The CDR3 reads CASSPPEAQLLYEQYF. The CDR3 region has the DNA TGTGCCAGCAGCCCTCCGGAGGCCCAGCTACTCTACGAGCAGTACTTC.

This clone appeared a single time. In DNA form, the CDR3 reads TGTGCCAGCAGGCCTCTGAGTACCGGGGAGCTGTTTTTT. Its translation is CASRPLSTGELFF. This chain connects TRBV6-6 to TRBJ2-2, with D hard to call. Germline V gene data show CDR1 as MNHNY and CDR2 as SVGAGI (reference sequence). The V end lost 6 bases, the J end lost 5 bases, and 10 bases lay between the germline ends. The CDR3 is made up of 13 amino acids.

The V and J genes are TRBV6-6 and TRBJ2-7; D gene uncertain. The CDR3 sequence is 11 residues long. Germline-derived CDR1 and CDR2 are MNHNY and SVGAGI (reference sequence). Trimming pared 5 bases from V and 3 bases from J, leaving 5 bases between. The DNA of the CDR3 is TGTGCCAGCAGTCAGCGCTACGAGCAGTACTTC. Amino acids: CASSQRYEQYF.

V usage is TRBV5-1 and J usage is TRBJ2-1; D assignment may be TRBD1 or TRBD2 (5 bases each). With 0 bases removed from V and 9 bases from J, the gap between germline ends came to 16 bases. Germline V gene data show CDR1 as SGHRS and CDR2 as YFSETQ. The CDR3 covers 15 residues. CDR3 sequence (DNA): TGCGCCAGCAGCTTGGTTACTAGGGGTTCTAGTGAGCAGTTCTTC. As protein: CASSLVTRGSSEQFF.

V gene TRBV18 combines with J gene TRBJ2-5; 13 nucleotides agree with TRBD2. The CDR3 length is 21 residues. Germline-derived CDR1 and CDR2 are KGHSH and LQKENI. The V segment lost 6 bases and the J segment 1 base; nucleotides outside the gene matches: 20. The DNA of the CDR3 is TGTGCCAGCTCCCCCGAGAGACTAGCGGGAGGCCCGGCGGGAGGCCAAGAGACCCAGTACTTC. This encodes CASSPERLAGGPAGGQETQYF.

The J gene is TRBJ1-4, the V gene TRBV11-2; a weak D match, TRBD1 (5 bases). Trimming cost V 4 bases and J 1 base, with 13 bases left between them. The CDR3 contains 16 residues. Germline CDR1 reads SGHAT; CDR2 reads FQNNGV. CDR3 amino acids: CASSWGLPRTNEKLFF. The CDR3 region has the DNA TGTGCCAGCAGCTGGGGCCTACCGAGAACTAATGAAAAACTGTTTTTT.

The chain uses TRBV5-1 and TRBJ2-1; 8 nucleotides align to TRBD1. The CDR3 extends over 14 amino acids. Unmatched junction bases numbered 3, after V lost 2 bases and J lost 5 bases. CDR1 and CDR2 (germline): SGHRS, YFSETQ. The CDR3 region has the DNA TGCGCCAGCAGCTTCGGGACAGGAAACAATGAGCAGTTCTTC. Protein: CASSFGTGNNEQFF.

The rearrangement uses TRBV5-1 and TRBJ2-5; D is perhaps TRBD1 (6 bases). CDR3 length: 14 amino acids. Germline V gives CDR1 SGHRS, CDR2 YFSETQ. V was pared by 3 bases and J by 2 bases, with 11 bases between. CDR3 coding DNA: TGCGCCAGCAGCTCCTTGACAGGACAAGAGACCCAGTACTTC. Translation gives CASSSLTGQETQYF.

The gene calls are TRBV7-8 and TRBJ1-2; D is possibly TRBD1 (5 bases). The CDR3 contains 13 residues. V lost 1 base and J 7 bases, leaving 10 bases between the germline ends. In germline, CDR1 is SGHVS, CDR2 FQNEAQ. The CDR3 here is CASSLVREAGYTF. In DNA, the CDR3 is TGTGCCAGCAGCTTAGTCAGGGAAGCTGGCTACACCTTC.

The J gene is TRBJ1-5, the V gene TRBV19; no clear D. V was shortened by 4 bases and J by 0 bases, with 10 bases between the two germline ends. Germline V gives CDR1 LNHDA, CDR2 SQIVND (reference sequence). CDR3 length equals 15 residues. The CDR3 sequence is CASSTTEFSNQPQHF. DNA for the CDR3: TGTGCCAGTAGTACGACGGAGTTTAGCAATCAGCCCCAGCATTTT.

This chain connects TRBV6-1 to TRBJ2-5, with 11 bases aligning to TRBD1. Germline loops: CDR1 MNHNS, CDR2 SASEGT. Trimming removed 8 bases from V and 5 bases from J; junction bases left unmatched: 1. The CDR3 totals 12 residues. This CDR3 reads CASGDRGETQYF. The CDR3 DNA follows: TGTGCCAGCGGGGACAGGGGGGAGACCCAGTACTTC.

CDR3 nucleotide sequence: TGTGCCAGCAGTTTACTAGCGGGACAGCAGTATTTT. Translation: CASSLLAGQQYF. The chain links TRBV28 to TRBJ2-3; 9 bases agree with TRBD2. Germline CDR1 MDHEN, CDR2 SYDVKM. Trimming removed 2 bases from V and 11 bases from J; junction bases left unmatched: 2. CDR3 size: 12 residues.

The chain recombines TRBV7-2 with TRBJ2-1; D uncertain. Germline CDR1 is SGHTA and CDR2 is FQGNSA. Trimming removed 4 bases from V and 4 bases from J, with 11 bases in between. This CDR3 has 14 amino acids. DNA for the CDR3: TGTGCCAGCAGCTCCAGGCTGAGGTACAATGAGCAGTTCTTC. Translating gives CASSSRLRYNEQFF. Based on the CDR3 plus reference TRBV7-2 and TRBJ2-1, the full variable domain is GAGVSQSPSNKVTEKGKDVELRCDPISGHTALYWYRQSLGQGLEFLIYFQGNSAPDKSGLPSDRFSAERTGGSVSTLTIQRTQQEDSAVYLCASSSRLRYNEQFFGPGTRLTVL.

This clone was counted a few times. The chain carries TRBV2 and TRBJ2-1; 8 bases agree with TRBD2. Trimming removed 6 bases from V and 7 bases from J; junction bases left unmatched: 8. The germline V gene encodes CDR1 SNHLY and CDR2 FYNNEI. This CDR3 contains 14 residues. CDR3 bases: TGTGCCAGCAGCGGGACTAGGAGTGGGAATGAGCAGTTCTTC. It yields the protein CASSGTRSGNEQFF.

The genes are TRBV18 and TRBJ2-3; D uncertain. CDR3 size: 15 residues. Germline-derived CDR1 and CDR2 are KGHSH and LQKENI. V lost 5 bases to trimming and J lost 5 bases, with 17 bases between them. The CDR3 sequence: CASSRYERAQDTQYF. DNA of the CDR3: TGTGCCAGCTCAAGGTACGAACGGGCTCAAGATACGCAGTATTTT.

The J gene is TRBJ2-5, the V gene TRBV4-1, with 9 bases lining up with TRBD2. The germline V gene encodes CDR1 MGHRA and CDR2 YSYEKL. The trim removed 4 bases at V and 5 bases at J, leaving 17 bases unmatched. CDR3 length: 18 residues. CDR3: CASSPRRVASGMGETQYF. For the CDR3, the DNA is TGCGCCAGCAGCCCGCGAAGAGTGGCTAGCGGGATGGGGGAGACCCAGTACTTC.